These T cell receptor beta chains were read from a single sample in a study of T cell responses to AZD1222 COVID-19 vaccine. Assay: immunoSEQ multiplex PCR; the TCRdb copy retains only in-frame clones and omits some. The data show 120,000 to 150,000 clones, approximately 90% seen once. The sequenced sample was peripheral blood, obtained on day 0 of AZD1222 vaccination. The receptors come from an adult in good health. Both conserved end residues are part of each CDR3. The order of the fields is D gene, V gene, J gene, clone size, CDR3 DNA, CDR3 protein. A D gene is named only where the DNA matches it firmly. Only part of the rows carry a size: once, few, many, or a class if the clone is expanded.

>.|TRBV19|TRBJ1-5|.
TGTGCCAGTAGTATAGGGGCGGGGCTAAATAGCAATCAGCCCCAGCATTTT
CASSIGAGLNSNQPQHF
>.|TRBV12-5|TRBJ1-1|few
TGTGCTAGTGGTTTGCCGCATAACCCGAACACTGAAGCTTTCTTT
CASGLPHNPNTEAFF
>.|TRBV11-2|TRBJ2-3|.
TGTGCCAGCAGCCTAGGGGGGGCCGCTAGCACAGATACGCAGTATTTT
CASSLGGAASTDTQYF
>TRBD1|TRBV14|TRBJ1-2|.
TGTGCCAGCAGCCAAGATCCCCGGGGACAGGATAATGGCTACACCTTC
CASSQDPRGQDNGYTF
>.|TRBV7-2|TRBJ1-5|.
TGTGCCAGCAGCCCTAAGGCAGGGTCCCAACAGCCCCAGCATTTT
CASSPKAGSQQPQHF
>.|TRBV20-1|TRBJ1-2|.
TGCAGTGCGCCGACCTATGGCTACACCTTC
CSAPTYGYTF
>.|TRBV7-9|TRBJ1-1|once
TGTGCCGCAGAGGTGCGGGGGCCGGACACTGAAGCTTTCTTT
CAAEVRGPDTEAFF
>.|TRBV15|TRBJ1-3|.
TGTGCCACCAGCAGAGAACCCTCTGGAAACACCATATATTTT
CATSREPSGNTIYF
>.|TRBV19|TRBJ1-5|once
TGTGCCAGTACCATCGGAGGGCAGGATCAGCCCCAGCATTTT
CASTIGGQDQPQHF
>.|TRBV9|TRBJ1-2|.
TGTGCCAGCAGTGGTAGGACAGGCTACACCTTC
CASSGRTGYTF
>TRBD2|TRBV5-4|TRBJ2-1|.
TGTGCCAGCAGGCCCGGGACTAGCGACAATGAGCAGTTCTTC
CASRPGTSDNEQFF
>.|TRBV19|TRBJ1-1|.
TGTGCCAGTAGTATCGACCGGGGGGTCACTGAAGCTTTCTTT
CASSIDRGVTEAFF
>.|TRBV5-1|TRBJ2-2|.
TGCGCCAGCAGGGACACACTGACCGGGGAGCTGTTTTTT
CASRDTLTGELFF
>TRBD1|TRBV6-2/TRBV6-3|TRBJ1-1|.
TGTGCCAGCAGACCTGGACAGGGGTACACTGAAGCTTTCTTT
CASRPGQGYTEAFF
>.|TRBV5-1|TRBJ1-1|.
TGCGCCAGCAGCTCCGAGACAGGAGTTAACACTGAAGCTTTCTTT
CASSSETGVNTEAFF
>.|TRBV9|TRBJ2-3|.
TGTGCCAGCAGCGTACGACACACAGATACGCAGTATTTT
CASSVRHTDTQYF